The next 14 T cell receptor beta chains were all read from a single sample in a study of T cells in Graves' hyperthyroidism and ophthalmopathy. RNA transcripts were the template for amplifying TCR beta CDR3 regions. The TCR CDR3 first-round RT-PCR relied on the HTBI primer set. TCRdb used MiXCR to reprocess the multiplex PCR reads, holding one entry per CDR3 protein. The sample has about 300,000 distinct CDR3 sequences, around 20% seen once. The sequenced sample consisted of blood. Receptors originate from a man aged 50 to 59 with Graves' ophthalmopathy.

This clonotype was observed many times. The V and J genes are TRBV13 and TRBJ2-7, with TRBD1 as a possible D gene (7 bases). The CDR3 is 15 residues long. The V and J ends lost 5 bases and 1 base respectively, with 15 bases between them. Germline CDR1 PRHDT, CDR2 FYEKMQ (reference sequence). The CDR3 here is CASSPGGPHSYEQYF. In DNA, the CDR3 is TGTGCCAGCAGCCCAGGGGGGCCCCATTCCTACGAGCAGTACTTC.

This clonotype has a count of ten or more. The chain recombines TRBV7-2 with TRBJ2-7; 7 bases agree with TRBD2. The CDR3 is made up of 15 amino acids. Trimming removed 1 base from V and 2 bases from J; junction bases left unmatched: 5. Germline-derived CDR1 and CDR2 are SGHTA and FQGNSA. The CDR3 loop is CASSLVGGRAYEQYF. In nucleotides, the CDR3 is TGTGCCAGCAGCTTAGTCGGCGGGAGAGCCTACGAGCAGTACTTC.

The chain links TRBV12-3 or TRBV12-4 to TRBJ2-7; 14 nucleotides agree with TRBD2. V trimming: 6 bases; J trimming: 6 bases; junction bases outside the gene matches: 4. The CDR3 runs to 14 residues. As DNA, the CDR3 is TGTGCCAGCAGCCCGACTAGCGGGAGGGCCGAGCAGTACTTC. Its protein is CASSPTSGRAEQYF.

This clonotype has a handful of counts. The chain has TRBV6-1 and TRBJ2-7; 10 nucleotides line up with TRBD1. V dropped 1 base and J dropped 6; count of bases not matched to a gene: 0. This CDR3 contains 13 residues. Per the germline V gene, CDR1 is MNHNS and CDR2 is SASEGT. The CDR3: CASSEGTGGEQYF. For the CDR3, the DNA is TGTGCCAGCAGTGAAGGGACAGGGGGCGAGCAGTACTTC.

This clonotype was counted many times. The V and J genes are TRBV20-1 and TRBJ2-4; a possible D gene is TRBD1 (7 bases). Germline CDR1 DFQATT, CDR2 SNEGSKA (reference sequence). Between the trimmed V and J ends, which lost 6 bases and 1 base, there was a span of 22 bases. The CDR3 is made up of 17 amino acids. Written as DNA, the CDR3 is TGCAGTGCCACAACCCCAGCAGGGGGGAGTGCCAAAAACATTCAGTACTTC. Encoded protein: CSATTPAGGSAKNIQYF.

Only one count was recorded for this clonotype. This chain links TRBV20-1 with TRBJ2-3; 10 bases are shared with TRBD2. Unmatched junction bases numbered 3, after V lost 2 bases and J lost 1 base. Germline V gene data show CDR1 as DFQATT and CDR2 as SNEGSKA (reference sequence). This CDR3 spans 15 amino acids. In nucleotides, the CDR3 is TGCAGTGCTAGATCTGGGACTAGCGGCACAGATACGCAGTATTTT. Protein product: CSARSGTSGTDTQYF.

A few counts support this clonotype. This sequence joins TRBV20-1 and TRBJ2-2, with 9 bases matching TRBD2. The length of the CDR3 is 14 residues. The V and J ends lost 3 bases and 5 bases, in that order; junction bases with no gene match: 4. Germline CDR1 is DFQATT and CDR2 is SNEGSKA (reference sequence). The DNA for the CDR3 is TGCAGTGCTAGTTCCAGCGGGAGGACCGGGGAGCTGTTTTTT. Encoded protein: CSASSSGRTGELFF.

This clonotype was recorded a few times. The J gene is TRBJ2-1, the V gene TRBV29-1; D uncertain. The V gene lost 2 bases and the J gene lost 8 bases, with 13 bases spanning the gap. CDR1 and CDR2 from the germline V gene are SQVTM and ANQGSEA. The CDR3 has 13 amino acids. CDR3: CSVEKGQWDEQFF. Written as DNA, the CDR3 is TGCAGCGTTGAAAAGGGCCAGTGGGATGAGCAGTTCTTC.

This clonotype has only one observation. The chain combines TRBV20-1 with TRBJ1-5, with D possibly matching TRBD1 (5 bases). The CDR3 covers 18 residues. Trimming stripped 0 bases from V and 0 bases from J, with 18 bases between. Germline CDR1 DFQATT, CDR2 SNEGSKA (reference sequence). CDR3 DNA sequence: TGCAGTGCTAGAGACGGGGGGAAAGGGATCTTTAGCAATCAGCCCCAGCATTTT. It specifies CSARDGGKGIFSNQPQHF.

The gene calls are TRBV9 and TRBJ1-1; TRBD1 aligns across 12 bases. The CDR3 is 17 amino acids. The V segment lost 4 bases and the J segment 4 bases; nucleotides outside the gene matches: 11. Germline-derived CDR1 and CDR2 are SGDLS and YYNGEE. The CDR3 DNA follows: TGTGCCAGCAGCCCCCGGGGACAGGGGGCTCGGGGCACTGAAGCTTTCTTT. This encodes CASSPRGQGARGTEAFF.

This clonotype was seen repeatedly, ten times or more. The chain links TRBV7-8 to TRBJ2-1; 7 bases line up with TRBD1. CDR1 is SGHVS, CDR2 FQNEAQ, per germline. J was trimmed by 9 bases and V by 5 bases; bases with no gene match: 4. This CDR3 comprises 12 residues. The CDR3 sequence: CASSQSGGEQFF. CDR3 coding DNA: TGTGCCAGCAGCCAATCAGGGGGTGAGCAGTTCTTC.

This clonotype was counted a few times. The chain's CDR3 is CASSVAAGGLNEQFF. In DNA form, the CDR3 reads TGTGCCAGCAGCGTAGCAGCGGGAGGGCTAAATGAGCAGTTCTTC. V is TRBV9 and J is TRBJ2-1, with TRBD2 identical over 10 bases. Germline CDR1 and CDR2: SGDLS and YYNGEE. V gave up 0 bases and J gave up 7 bases; unmatched junction bases: 4. The CDR3 totals 15 residues. Full variable domain (outside the CDR3, taken from reference TRBV9 and TRBJ2-1): DSGVTQTPKHLITATGQRVTLRCSPRSGDLSVYWYQQSLDQGLQFLIQYYNGEERAKGNILERFSAQQFPDLHSELNLSSLELGDSALYFCASSVAAGGLNEQFFGPGTRLTVL.

This clonotype has at least ten counts. The chain carries TRBV28 and TRBJ2-5; D is undetermined. Looked up from germline, CDR1 is MDHEN and CDR2 is SYDVKM. V was shortened by 6 bases and J by 5 bases, with 7 bases between the two germline ends. CDR3 length: 11 residues. The CDR3: CASSLSETQYF. The CDR3 DNA is TGTGCCAGCAGCTTGTCCGAGACCCAGTACTTC.

In its sample, this clonotype was seen a few times. The rearrangement joins TRBV29-1 to TRBJ1-3, with 8 bases aligning to TRBD1. The CDR3 spans 15 residues. Unmatched junction bases numbered 8, after V lost 7 bases and J lost 0 bases. Germline V CDR1 and CDR2: SQVTM, ANQGSEA. For the CDR3, the DNA is TGCAGCGCCAGGGGGGACAGGTTCTCTGGAAACACCATATATTTT. Protein product: CSARGDRFSGNTIYF.